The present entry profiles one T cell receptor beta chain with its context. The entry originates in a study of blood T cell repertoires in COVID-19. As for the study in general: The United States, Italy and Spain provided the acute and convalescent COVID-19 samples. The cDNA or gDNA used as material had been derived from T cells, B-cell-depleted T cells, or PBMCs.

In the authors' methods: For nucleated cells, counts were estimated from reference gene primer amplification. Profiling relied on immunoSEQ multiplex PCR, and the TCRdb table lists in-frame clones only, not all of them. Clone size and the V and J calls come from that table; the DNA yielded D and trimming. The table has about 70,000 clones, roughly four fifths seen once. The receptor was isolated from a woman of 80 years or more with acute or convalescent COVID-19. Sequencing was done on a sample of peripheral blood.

CDR3 sequence reads: CASSADVGVREEKLFF. CDR3 DNA: TGTGCCAGCAGTGCGGACGTGGGAGTACGAGAGGAAAAACTGTTTTTT. This chain uses TRBV6-1 with TRBJ1-4; no reliable D call. This CDR3 has 16 amino acids. V lost 4 bases and J lost 8, with 20 bases in between. From germline, CDR1 is MNHNS and CDR2 SASEGT.